A selection of T cell receptor beta chains follows, all from one sample in a study of blood T cell repertoires in COVID-19. The protocol was immunoSEQ multiplex PCR, while the TCRdb copy is restricted to in-frame clones and leaves out a portion. The table has about 230,000 clones, roughly four fifths seen once. Sequences were obtained from peripheral blood. Receptors originate from a woman over 75 with COVID-19, enrolled during active disease. CDR3s include the opening cysteine and the closing phenylalanine or tryptophan. D genes are given only for firm matches. Size is omitted from some rows. Given values are once, few, many or a class for expanded clones.

d_call j_call cdr3_length v_call clone_size cdr3_nt cdr3_aa
NA TRBJ1-1 12 TRBV28 NA TGTGCCAGCATTCCTTACAGGTCCGAAGCTTTCTTT CASIPYRSEAFF
TRBD2 TRBJ2-7 19 TRBV2 NA TGTGCCAGCAGGACCAACCCGGGGACTAGCGGGGGAGCTTCCTACGAGCAGTACTTC CASRTNPGTSGGASYEQYF
NA TRBJ1-1 13 TRBV10-1 NA TGCGCCAGCAGTGAGTCGAGGAAAGCTGAAGCTTTCTTT CASSESRKAEAFF
TRBD1 TRBJ1-4 15 TRBV10-3 NA TGTGCCATCAGTGAGTCGGACAGGGGGCGTAGAAAACTGTTTTTT CAISESDRGRRKLFF
NA TRBJ2-7 14 TRBV18 NA TGTGCCAGCTCACCACCGAACAACCCCTACGAGCAGTACTTC CASSPPNNPYEQYF
NA TRBJ1-1 13 TRBV5-4 NA TGTGCCAGCAGCAGGCCAGGGAACACTGAAGCTTTCTTT CASSRPGNTEAFF
TRBD1 TRBJ2-5 13 TRBV12-5 NA TGTGCTAGTGGACCGACAGGGATAGAGACCCAGTACTTC CASGPTGIETQYF
TRBD2 TRBJ2-2 17 TRBV5-1 NA TGCGCCAGCAGCTTGACTCGACTAGCGGGGGGGCCCGGGGAGCTGTTTTTT CASSLTRLAGGPGELFF
TRBD2 TRBJ2-7 15 TRBV9 NA TGTGCCAGCAGCGCGGGACTAGCGGTGCGAGACGAGCAGTACTTC CASSAGLAVRDEQYF
TRBD1 TRBJ1-1 15 TRBV28 NA TGTGCCAGCAGTTTTTCGGGACAGGGGGCCACTGAAGCTTTCTTT CASSFSGQGATEAFF
TRBD1 TRBJ2-5 15 TRBV9 NA TGTGCCAGCAGCGCTACGACAGGGTCGAAGGAGACCCAGTACTTC CASSATTGSKETQYF
TRBD2 TRBJ2-3 13 TRBV30 NA TGTGCCTGGACTAGCGGTAGCACAGATACGCAGTATTTT CAWTSGSTDTQYF
TRBD1 TRBJ1-3 13 TRBV7-8 NA TGTGCCAGCAGCCGGACAGGGGGCAACACCATATATTTT CASSRTGGNTIYF
NA TRBJ2-2 16 TRBV5-1 NA TGCGCCAGCAGCCCAGGGTTCGGGTTGGACACCGGGGAGCTGTTTTTT CASSPGFGLDTGELFF
TRBD2 TRBJ2-1 14 TRBV6-5 few TGTGCCAGCGGGCGGGGTAGCGGGACTATTATGCAGTTCTTC CASGRGSGTIMQFF
TRBD2 TRBJ2-5 15 TRBV19 once TGTGCCAGTAGTTTGCGACTAGCGGGGTCTGAGACCCAGTACTTC CASSLRLAGSETQYF
NA TRBJ2-3 14 TRBV7-7 NA TGTGCTAGCAGCCCCGCGGGGGCCTCAGATACGCAGTATTTT CASSPAGASDTQYF
TRBD2 TRBJ2-1 17 TRBV4-2 NA TGTGCCAGCAGCCAAGATATGGGCGGGAGGGCCTACAATGAGCAGTTCTTC CASSQDMGGRAYNEQFF
NA TRBJ2-1 16 TRBV19 NA TGTGCCAGTAGTTTCCCCTCCGGTGGCAGGGGCTATGAGCAGTTCTTC CASSFPSGGRGYEQFF
NA TRBJ2-5 13 TRBV24-1 NA TGTGCCACCAGTGATTCGTCGCAAGAGACCCAGTACTTC CATSDSSQETQYF
TRBD2 TRBJ2-3 16 TRBV27 NA TGTGCCAGCAGACGTCACAAGAGCGGGGGGACAGATACGCAGTATTTT CASRRHKSGGTDTQYF
TRBD2 TRBJ2-5 15 TRBV18 NA TGTGCCAGCTCACCACCGGGAGGGGCCCAAGAGACCCAGTACTTC CASSPPGGAQETQYF
TRBD1 TRBJ1-5 16 TRBV10-3 NA TGTGCCATCAGTGAGTCGACAGGGTTTGGAAATCAGCCCCAGCATTTT CAISESTGFGNQPQHF
NA TRBJ1-3 15 TRBV11-1 NA TGTGCCAGCAGCTCCATCAGCGCCTCTGGAAACACCATATATTTT CASSSISASGNTIYF
TRBD2 TRBJ2-5 19 TRBV3-1/TRBV3-2 NA TGTGCCAGCAGCCAAGGTAGAACTAGCGGGGGGGCCTCCCAAGAGACCCAGTACTTC CASSQGRTSGGASQETQYF
NA TRBJ1-5 14 TRBV24-1 many TGTGCCACCAGTGATCCACAGGGCAATCAGCCCCAGCATTTT CATSDPQGNQPQHF
NA TRBJ1-1 15 TRBV27 NA TGTGCCAGCAGTTCCAGGGTGCCGCGAAGGACTGAAGCTTTCTTT CASSSRVPRRTEAFF
NA TRBJ1-2 14 TRBV7-2 NA TGTGCCAGCAGCGACCCCCCAGGCCCCTATGGCTACACCTTC CASSDPPGPYGYTF
NA TRBJ1-5 14 TRBV19 NA TGTGCCAGTAAGGGCAGGGATAGCAATCAGCCCCAGCATTTT CASKGRDSNQPQHF
TRBD1 TRBJ2-7 14 TRBV19 NA TGTGCCAGTTCCCGGGACAGGGAAAACCTCGAGCAGTACTTC CASSRDRENLEQYF
NA TRBJ1-1 15 TRBV7-2 NA TGTGCCAGCAGCCAGAGTGCCCCAGGGGTGGGTGAAGCTTTCTTT CASSQSAPGVGEAFF
NA TRBJ1-4 12 TRBV2 NA TGTGCCAGCAGTGCCTCAGGGGACAAACTGTTTTTT CASSASGDKLFF
NA TRBJ2-5 13 TRBV5-8 once TGTGCCAGCAGCCTGGGGGGGCAGGAGACCCAGTACTTC CASSLGGQETQYF
TRBD1 TRBJ1-2 15 TRBV3-1/TRBV3-2 few TGTGCCAGCAGCCAAGATAACAGGGGAAGCTATGGCTACACCTTC CASSQDNRGSYGYTF
NA TRBJ2-7 12 TRBV18 NA TGTGCCAGCTCAGCCTCAGGGGACGAGCAGTACTTC CASSASGDEQYF
TRBD1 TRBJ2-7 14 TRBV7-9 NA TGTGCCAGCAGCCCCGGGACAGGGGACCACGAGCAGTACTTC CASSPGTGDHEQYF
NA TRBJ2-2 15 TRBV10-1 NA TGCGCCAGCAGCCCTGGGGGGAGGTACGCCGGGGAGCTGTTTTTT CASSPGGRYAGELFF
NA TRBJ2-3 14 TRBV5-1 NA TGCGCCAGCAGCTTGGGCAGGGGGAGGGATACGCAGTATTTT CASSLGRGRDTQYF
NA TRBJ1-5 15 TRBV9 few TGTGCCAGCAGCCTGATGGGCAGGGTCAATCAGCCCCAGCATTTT CASSLMGRVNQPQHF
NA TRBJ1-1 12 TRBV7-3 once TGTGCCAGCAGCTCCCAGGGAACTGAAGCTTTCTTT CASSSQGTEAFF
TRBD1 TRBJ1-1 16 TRBV18 NA TGTGCCAGCTCACCACCGGGGACAGCGGAGAACACTGAAGCTTTCTTT CASSPPGTAENTEAFF
NA TRBJ1-1 13 TRBV9 few TGTGCCAGCAGCGGAGCTTGGGCCACTGAAGCTTTCTTT CASSGAWATEAFF
NA TRBJ1-5 17 TRBV7-3 few TGTGCCAGCAGCCTAAACAGGGCCACATATAGCAATCAGCCCCAGCATTTT CASSLNRATYSNQPQHF
NA TRBJ2-7 15 TRBV5-5 NA TGTGCCAGCAGCCACAGGGGGGGGCCGTATGGCGAGCAGTACTTC CASSHRGGPYGEQYF
TRBD1 TRBJ1-5 16 TRBV6-1 NA TGTGCCAGCAGTGAAGCGGAGGGGGCCGACAATCAGCCCCAGCATTTT CASSEAEGADNQPQHF
TRBD1 TRBJ2-2 15 TRBV28 NA TGTGCCAGCAGTTACCGGGACAGGGGCACCGGGGAGCTGTTTTTT CASSYRDRGTGELFF
NA TRBJ1-4 14 TRBV6-5 NA TGTGCCACGGCGGGGGGCGCATATAATGAAAAACTGTTTTTT CATAGGAYNEKLFF
TRBD1 TRBJ1-2 18 TRBV6-1 NA TGTGCCAGCAGTGAAGCAGAGTTGGCAGGGGGCGCAAACTATGGCTACACCTTC CASSEAELAGGANYGYTF
NA TRBJ1-1 12 TRBV13 NA TGTGCCAGCAGCGCCGTCCGGGCTGAAGCTTTCTTT CASSAVRAEAFF
NA TRBJ1-5 16 TRBV5-8 NA TGTGCCAGCAGCTTGAGGTCAGGGATTCTCGTTCAGCCCCAGCATTTT CASSLRSGILVQPQHF
NA TRBJ2-5 16 TRBV5-6 NA TGTGCCAGCAGCTTGATGAGGGGGTTTCATGGAGAGACCCAGTACTTC CASSLMRGFHGETQYF
NA TRBJ2-5 15 TRBV7-3 NA TGTGCCAGCAGCTCCGGGACTGGGCGACAAGAGACCCAGTACTTC CASSSGTGRQETQYF
NA TRBJ1-3 13 TRBV20-1 once TGCAGTGCTAGTGCGGTCTCTGGAAACACCATATATTTT CSASAVSGNTIYF
NA TRBJ1-4 12 TRBV7-2 NA TGTGCCAGCAGCCCCAACCTAGAAAAACTGTTTTTT CASSPNLEKLFF
NA TRBJ1-3 15 TRBV7-2 NA TGTGCCAGCAGCCAAGCGGGGGGGTCAGGAAACACCATATATTTT CASSQAGGSGNTIYF
NA TRBJ2-3 15 TRBV11-3 NA TGTGCCAGCAGCTTGCGGGACGGTCGCACAGATACGCAGTATTTT CASSLRDGRTDTQYF
NA TRBJ2-2 15 TRBV24-1 NA TGTGCCACCAGTGATGTCCGGGGGAGGACCGGGGAGCTGTTTTTT CATSDVRGRTGELFF
TRBD2 TRBJ2-1 14 TRBV27 few TGTGCCAGCAGCTGGACTAGCGGGGGTTATGAGCAGTTCTTC CASSWTSGGYEQFF
TRBD1 TRBJ2-7 17 TRBV19 NA TGTGCCAGTAGCGGACTACAGGGGGCGCGGAGAAAAGAGGAGCAGTACTTC CASSGLQGARRKEEQYF
NA TRBJ1-4 13 TRBV2 NA TGTGCCAGTACCGCGAGCATTAATGAAAAACTGTTTTTT CASTASINEKLFF